This TCR beta chain was observed in a study of blood T cells in healthy people across ages. Study-wide results and caveats: Donors of long life had a larger count of naive CD4+ cells and greater diversity than aged donors.

This CDR3 spans 14 amino acids. Germline V gives CDR1 DFQATT, CDR2 SNEGSKA (reference sequence). Remarks on this clonotype: Its antigen remains unknown. At one boundary the junction diverges from the germline segment, which might be a read error.

The people who gave samples were healthy Caucasians from Russia, aged roughly 6 to 100. Through a sample-barcoded 5' primer and a J-beta primer mix, a second PCR was run for roughly 6 to 12 cycles. With 12 random nucleotides, a template-switch adaptor tagged each individual cDNA molecule. Per sample, CDR3-containing paired-end reads numbered at least 2.5 million. TCRdb used MiXCR to reprocess the 5' RACE reads, holding one entry per CDR3 protein. The sample yields fewer than 800,000 distinct CDR3 sequences, over 20% seen once. The rearrangement links TRBV20-1 to TRBJ2-7; perhaps TRBD2 as D (6 bases). The source is a man between 65 and 85 years old in good health. Sample: blood. The CDR3 loop is CSARGGGLDYEQHF. The CDR3 DNA is TGCAGTGCTAGAGGGGGAGGACTCGACTACGAGCAGCACTTC.